The 15 T cell receptor beta chains in this list originate from one sample, sequenced in a study of T cells in Graves' hyperthyroidism and ophthalmopathy. RNA transcripts provided the source from which TCR beta CDR3 regions were amplified. RT-PCR in the first round (using the HTBI primer set) targeted the TCR CDR3. TCRdb called the multiplex PCR reads again in MiXCR, with one record for every CDR3 protein. The table lists about 580,000 distinct CDR3 sequences, approximately 15% of them singletons. The sequencing input was blood. The origin of the receptors is a woman younger than 45 with Graves' hyperthyroidism that later progressed to Graves' ophthalmopathy.

Worth noting for this clonotype: Being one base from a much bigger clone, this may be a read error. V gene TRBV12-3 or TRBV12-4 combines with J gene TRBJ2-2, with D perhaps TRBD1 (5 bases). This CDR3 has 14 amino acids. CDR3 residues: CVSSPTGPTGELFF. CDR3 bases: TGTGTCAGCAGTCCAACAGGACCCACCGGGGAGCTGTTTTTT.

The sample holds many counts of this clonotype. The genes are TRBV20-1 and TRBJ2-5; the D call may be TRBD1 or TRBD2 (5 bases each). V gave up 3 bases and J gave up 5 bases, with 16 bases separating them. The germline V gene has CDR1 DFQATT and CDR2 SNEGSKA (reference sequence). This CDR3 has 14 residues. Here the CDR3 DNA reads TGCAGTGCTAGCGGTGGGGACGTGGGCGAGACCCAGTACTTC. It codes for CSASGGDVGETQYF.

This clonotype was seen ten or more times. This chain joins TRBV7-8 and TRBJ1-1; TRBD1 matches 7 bases. Germline assignment: CDR1 SGHVS and CDR2 FQNEAQ. With 6 bases clipped from V and 3 bases from J, the junction kept 7 bases outside the gene matches. The CDR3 is 14 residues long. The CDR3 is CASSSVTGDTEAFF. Here the CDR3 DNA reads TGTGCCAGCAGTTCGGTAACAGGGGACACTGAAGCTTTCTTT. The full variable domain, its missing parts supplied by reference TRBV7-8 and TRBJ1-1, is GAGVSQSPRYKVAKRGQDVALRCDPISGHVSLFWYQQALGQGPEFLTYFQNEAQLDKSGLPSDRFFAERPEGSVSTLKIQRTQQEDSAVYLCASSSVTGDTEAFFGQGTRLTVV.

This clonotype was counted ten times or more. The CDR3 protein is CASSDREFGNQPQHF. CDR3 bases: TGTGCCAGCAGTGATAGGGAATTTGGCAATCAGCCCCAGCATTTT. The gene calls are TRBV6-1 and TRBJ1-5; the D is unclear. Germline values: CDR1 MNHNS, CDR2 SASEGT. The V gene lost 3 bases and the J gene lost 2 bases, with 11 bases spanning the gap. This CDR3 has 15 residues.

This clonotype was counted at least ten times. The rearrangement links TRBV10-2 to TRBJ2-2; 9 bases are shared with TRBD1. Germline V lookup: CDR1 WSHSY, CDR2 SAAADI. Trimming at V came to 3 bases and at J to 6 bases, leaving 5 bases not matched to a gene. The CDR3 length is 15 residues. CDR3 bases: TGCGCCAGCAGTGAACAGGGGGCATGGGCCGGGGAGCTGTTTTTT. Its protein product is CASSEQGAWAGELFF.

V is TRBV4-3 and J is TRBJ2-1, with 15 bases identical to TRBD2. V gave up 1 base and J gave up 8 bases; unmatched junction bases: 9. The CDR3 covers 18 residues. CDR1 is LGHNA, CDR2 YSLEER, per germline. The CDR3 DNA follows: TGCGCCAGCAGCCAAGGGGCCCCCGGGACTAGCGGGAGGTATGAGCAGTTCTTC. The encoded protein is CASSQGAPGTSGRYEQFF.

This clonotype occurred many times. This chain links TRBV6-1 with TRBJ2-7, with 9 bases matching TRBD2. CDR3 length: 19 residues. In germline, CDR1 is MNHNS, CDR2 SASEGT. Germline trimming cut 2 bases from V and 3 bases from J; bases unmatched to any gene: 17. The CDR3: CASSERTGLLAGGFYEQYF. The CDR3 nucleotides read TGTGCCAGCAGTGAAAGAACAGGACTACTAGCGGGTGGGTTCTACGAGCAGTACTTC.

This clonotype was counted a few times. V usage is TRBV6-1 and J usage is TRBJ2-3; a weak D match, TRBD1 (6 bases). CDR3 length: 14 residues. From germline, CDR1 is MNHNS and CDR2 SASEGT. The V and J ends lost 7 bases and 4 bases respectively, with 15 bases between them. The CDR3: CASTYRAGSDTQYF. The DNA of the CDR3 is TGTGCCAGCACTTACAGGGCAGGGTCAGATACGCAGTATTTT.

This clonotype was seen repeatedly, ten times or more. The chain joins TRBV4-2 to TRBJ1-2; a weak D match, TRBD1 (5 bases). The length of the CDR3 is 15 residues. Trimming shortened V by 0 bases and J by 2 bases, and 10 bases separated the two germline ends. Germline V CDR1 and CDR2: LGHNA, YNFKEQ. CDR3 loop: CASSQDRGRNYGYTF. Here the CDR3 DNA reads TGTGCCAGCAGCCAAGACCGGGGGAGAAACTATGGCTACACCTTC.

This clonotype was seen repeatedly, ten times or more. J is TRBJ1-5 and V is TRBV3-1; D remains unclear. Between the trimmed V and J ends, which lost 1 base and 5 bases, there was a span of 9 bases. Germline CDR1 is LGHDT and CDR2 is YNNKEL (reference sequence). This CDR3 is 14 amino acids long. CDR3 coding DNA: TGTGCCAGCAGCCAAGGGAACAGCGATCAGCCCCAGCATTTT. Residues: CASSQGNSDQPQHF.

The chain joins TRBV19 to TRBJ2-2; D is possibly TRBD1 or TRBD2 (5 bases each). V was cut by 0 bases and J by 1 base, with 6 bases left in between. The CDR3 covers 15 residues. Germline V gene sequence: CDR1 LNHDA, CDR2 SQIVND (reference sequence). The CDR3 loop reads CASSIEGRNTGELFF. The CDR3 DNA is TGTGCCAGTAGTATAGAGGGACGGAACACCGGGGAGCTGTTTTTT. Based on the CDR3 plus reference TRBV19 and TRBJ2-2, the full variable domain is DGGITQSPKYLFRKEGQNVTLSCEQNLNHDAMYWYRQDPGQGLRLIYYSQIVNDFQKGDIAEGYSVSREKKESFPLTVTSAQKNPTAFYLCASSIEGRNTGELFFGEGSRLTVL.

The chain carries TRBV15 and TRBJ2-7; TRBD2 is a possible D gene (6 bases). CDR3 length equals 14 residues. Germline loops: CDR1 LNHNV, CDR2 YYDKDF (reference sequence). Between the trimmed V and J ends, which lost 8 bases and 0 bases, there was a span of 14 bases. CDR3 DNA sequence: TGTGCCACCCAGGAGGGGTCTTTCTCCTACGAGCAGTACTTC. Protein sequence: CATQEGSFSYEQYF.

Comments on this clonotype: A read error may be the cause here, since a much bigger clone is one base away. The rearrangement joins TRBV12-5 to TRBJ2-1; D is unresolved. Trimming pared 10 bases from V and 0 bases from J, leaving 22 bases between. The CDR3 contains 17 residues. Germline-derived CDR1 and CDR2 are LGHNT and FRNRAP. CDR3 region: CANSPPSATLSYNEQFF. In DNA form, the CDR3 reads TGTGCTAATTCCCCACCCAGCGCAACCCTCTCCTACAATGAGCAGTTCTTC.

This clonotype was detected many times. The V gene is TRBV7-9, the J gene TRBJ2-2, with 9 positions matching TRBD2. Germline CDR1 and CDR2: SEHNR and FQNEAQ (reference sequence). This CDR3 region has 14 residues. V shed 11 bases, J shed 5 bases, and the junction held 9 bases outside the gene matches. The CDR3 coding sequence is TGTGCCGGACAAGCGGGAGGAAGAACCGGGGAGCTGTTTTTT. This gives the protein CAGQAGGRTGELFF. The full variable domain, with the rest looked up from reference TRBV7-9 and TRBJ2-2, is DTGVSQNPRHKITKRGQNVTFRCDPISEHNRLYWYRQTLGQGPEFLTYFQNEAQLEKSRLLSDRFSAERPKGSFSTLEIQRTEQGDSAMYLCAGQAGGRTGELFFGEGSRLTVL.

The sample holds many counts of this clonotype. This sequence joins TRBV24-1 and TRBJ2-2, with D possibly being TRBD2 (5 bases). V lost 0 bases to trimming and J lost 4 bases, with 17 bases between them. The CDR3 is made up of 18 amino acids. Germline CDR1 reads KGHDR; CDR2 reads SFDVKD. The CDR3 DNA sequence: TGTGCCACCAGTGATTTGGGTGGACCGACTATGAGCACCGGGGAGCTGTTTTTT. Its translation: CATSDLGGPTMSTGELFF.